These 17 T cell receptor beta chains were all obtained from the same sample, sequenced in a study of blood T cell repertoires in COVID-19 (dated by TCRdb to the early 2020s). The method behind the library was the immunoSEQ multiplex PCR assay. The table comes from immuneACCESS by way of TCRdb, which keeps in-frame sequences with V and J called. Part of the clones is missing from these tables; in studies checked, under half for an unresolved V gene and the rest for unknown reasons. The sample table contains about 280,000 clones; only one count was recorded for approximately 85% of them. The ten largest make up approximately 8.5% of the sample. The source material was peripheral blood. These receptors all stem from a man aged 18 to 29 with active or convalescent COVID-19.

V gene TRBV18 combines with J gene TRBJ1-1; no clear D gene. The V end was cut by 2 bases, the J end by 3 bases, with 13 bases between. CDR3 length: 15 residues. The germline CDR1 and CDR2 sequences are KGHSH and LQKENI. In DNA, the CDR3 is TGTGCCAGCTCACCAGAAGCCTATACCCACACTGAAGCTTTCTTT. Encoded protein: CASSPEAYTHTEAFF.

CDR3 nucleotide sequence: TGTGCCAGCGACAGGGGGGGGACACCGCAGTTCTTC. Protein: CASDRGGTPQFF. The chain is built from TRBV2 and TRBJ2-1, with 9 bases lining up with TRBD1. The CDR3 has 12 residues. The trim removed 8 bases at V and 12 bases at J, leaving 8 bases unmatched. Germline V gene lookup returns CDR1 SNHLY and CDR2 FYNNEI.

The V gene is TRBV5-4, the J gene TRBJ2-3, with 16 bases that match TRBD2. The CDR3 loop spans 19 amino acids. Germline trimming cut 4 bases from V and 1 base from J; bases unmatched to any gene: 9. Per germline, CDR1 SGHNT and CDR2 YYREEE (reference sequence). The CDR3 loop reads CASSLKGTSGGAGTDTQYF. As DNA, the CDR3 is TGTGCCAGCAGCCTTAAGGGGACTAGCGGGGGGGCAGGCACAGATACGCAGTATTTT.

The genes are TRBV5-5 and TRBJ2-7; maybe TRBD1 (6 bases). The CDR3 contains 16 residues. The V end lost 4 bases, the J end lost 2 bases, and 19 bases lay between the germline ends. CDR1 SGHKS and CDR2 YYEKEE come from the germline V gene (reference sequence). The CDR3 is CASSTTQGSLTYEQYF. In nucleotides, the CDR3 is TGTGCCAGCAGCACCACTCAGGGGTCTCTTACCTACGAGCAGTACTTC.

CDR3 DNA sequence: TGTGCCAGCAGCTTTAGCGGGGCCCAAGAGACCCAGTACTTC. It codes for CASSFSGAQETQYF. The chain uses TRBV11-2 and TRBJ2-5, with TRBD2 identical over 8 bases. CDR1 is SGHAT, CDR2 FQNNGV, per germline. V lost 3 bases to trimming and J lost 1 base; unmatched junction nucleotides: 1. This CDR3 spans 14 amino acids.

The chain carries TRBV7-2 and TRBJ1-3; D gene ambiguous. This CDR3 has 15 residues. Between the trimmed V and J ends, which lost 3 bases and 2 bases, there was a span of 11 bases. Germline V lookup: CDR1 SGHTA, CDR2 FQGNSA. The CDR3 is CASSFSSKPGNTIYF. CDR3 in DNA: TGTGCCAGCAGCTTTTCATCAAAGCCTGGAAACACCATATATTTT.

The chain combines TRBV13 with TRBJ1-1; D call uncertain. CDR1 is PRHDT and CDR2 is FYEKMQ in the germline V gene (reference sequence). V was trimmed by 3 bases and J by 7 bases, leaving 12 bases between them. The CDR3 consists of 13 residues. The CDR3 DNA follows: TGTGCCAGCAGCTTCGGGGTTTCGGGTGAAGCTTTCTTT. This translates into CASSFGVSGEAFF.

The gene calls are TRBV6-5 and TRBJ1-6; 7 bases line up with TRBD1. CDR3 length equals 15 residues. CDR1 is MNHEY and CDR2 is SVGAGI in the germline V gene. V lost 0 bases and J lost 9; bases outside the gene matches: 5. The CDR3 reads CASSYSRDSSSPLHF. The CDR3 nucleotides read TGTGCCAGCAGTTACTCGAGGGACAGCAGTTCACCCCTCCACTTT.

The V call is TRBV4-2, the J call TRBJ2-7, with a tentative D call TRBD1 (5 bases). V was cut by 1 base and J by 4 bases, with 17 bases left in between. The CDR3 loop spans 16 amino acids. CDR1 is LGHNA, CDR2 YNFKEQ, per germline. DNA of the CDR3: TGTGCCAGCAGCCAAGGAATCTCAGGGCAGTGGTACGAGCAGTACTTC. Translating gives CASSQGISGQWYEQYF.

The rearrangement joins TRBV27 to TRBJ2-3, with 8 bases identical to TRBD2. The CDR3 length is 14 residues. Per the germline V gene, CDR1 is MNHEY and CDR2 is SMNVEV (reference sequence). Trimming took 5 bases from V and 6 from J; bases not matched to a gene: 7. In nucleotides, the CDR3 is TGTGCCAGCAGTCTCCCGGGGGGGCGTGATACGCAGTATTTT. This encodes CASSLPGGRDTQYF.

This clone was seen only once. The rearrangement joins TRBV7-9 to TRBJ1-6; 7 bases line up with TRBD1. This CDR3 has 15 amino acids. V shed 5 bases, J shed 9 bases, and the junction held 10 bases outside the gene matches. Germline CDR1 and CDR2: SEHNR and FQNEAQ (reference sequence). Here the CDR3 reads CASSPQGVGASPLHF. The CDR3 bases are TGTGCCAGCAGCCCTCAGGGGGTAGGAGCTTCACCCCTCCACTTT.

CDR3 DNA sequence: TGTGCCAGTAAACAGGACCACAACTACGAGCAGTACTTC. This encodes CASKQDHNYEQYF. V usage is TRBV19 and J usage is TRBJ2-7; tentative D call: TRBD1 (5 bases). This CDR3 region has 13 residues. V gave up 7 bases and J gave up 3 bases, with 13 bases separating them. Germline loops: CDR1 LNHDA, CDR2 SQIVND (reference sequence).

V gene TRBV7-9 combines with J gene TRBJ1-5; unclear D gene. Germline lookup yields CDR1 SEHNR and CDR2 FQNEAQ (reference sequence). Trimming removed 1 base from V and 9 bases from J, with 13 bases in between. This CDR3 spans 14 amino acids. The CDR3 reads CASSLETGMAPQHF. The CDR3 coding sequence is TGTGCCAGCAGCTTAGAAACCGGGATGGCGCCCCAGCATTTT.

The CDR3 reads CASSKGRVVQGTYEQYF. For the CDR3, the DNA is TGTGCCAGCAGCAAAGGACGGGTTGTACAGGGCACCTACGAGCAGTACTTC. The V gene is TRBV21-1, the J gene TRBJ2-7; TRBD1 was called by the table and not checked on the DNA. TRBV21-1 is termed a pseudogene. The CDR3 totals 17 residues.

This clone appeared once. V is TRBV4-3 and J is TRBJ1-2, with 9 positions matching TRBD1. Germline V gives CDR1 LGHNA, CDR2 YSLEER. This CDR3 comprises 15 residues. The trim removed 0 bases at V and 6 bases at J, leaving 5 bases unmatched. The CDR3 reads CASSQDYRGQDGYTF. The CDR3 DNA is TGCGCCAGCAGCCAAGATTACAGGGGGCAGGATGGCTACACCTTC.

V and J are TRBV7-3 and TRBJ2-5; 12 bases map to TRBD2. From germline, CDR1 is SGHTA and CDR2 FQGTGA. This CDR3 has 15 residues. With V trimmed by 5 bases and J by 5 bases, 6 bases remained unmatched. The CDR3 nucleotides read TGTGCCAGCAGCGCCACTAGCGGGGGGATGGAGACCCAGTACTTC. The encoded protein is CASSATSGGMETQYF.

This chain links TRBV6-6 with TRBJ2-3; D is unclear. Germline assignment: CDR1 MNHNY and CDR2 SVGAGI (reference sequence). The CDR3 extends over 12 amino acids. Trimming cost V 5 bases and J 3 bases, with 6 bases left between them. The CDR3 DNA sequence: TGTGCCAGCAGTCATATAACAGATACGCAGTATTTT. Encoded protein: CASSHITDTQYF.